The rows below give T cell receptor beta chains drawn from one sample of a study of blood T cells in healthy people across ages. TCRdb called the 5' RACE reads again in MiXCR, with one record for every CDR3 protein. This sample has about 1.6 million distinct CDR3 sequences; roughly 30% occur once, and the top ten carry approximately 11%. Sequenced sample: blood. Source of these receptors: a woman in her 30s in good health. Both conserved end residues are part of each CDR3. Each record gives: clone size, D gene, J gene, V gene, CDR3 protein, CDR3 DNA. The D gene is left open where the match is weak. Some rows have no size entry. The others give once, few or many, or a class for an expanded clone.

clone_size: .; d_call: TRBD1; j_call: TRBJ2-7; v_call: TRBV4-1; cdr3_aa: CASSQTQAGTGGEQYF; cdr3_nt: TGCGCCAGCAGCCAGACCCAAGCCGGGACAGGGGGCGAGCAGTACTTC
clone_size: .; d_call: TRBD2; j_call: TRBJ2-3; v_call: TRBV27; cdr3_aa: CASSLLAGDLDTQYF; cdr3_nt: TGTGCCAGCAGTTTACTAGCGGGGGACTTAGATACGCAGTATTTT
clone_size: few; d_call: .; j_call: TRBJ2-3; v_call: TRBV9; cdr3_aa: CASSVAPSADTQYF; cdr3_nt: TGTGCCAGCAGCGTAGCTCCTAGTGCCGATACGCAGTATTTT
clone_size: few; d_call: .; j_call: TRBJ2-7; v_call: TRBV9; cdr3_aa: CASSPSPLNVVYEQYF; cdr3_nt: TGTGCCAGCAGCCCGAGCCCCTTGAATGTAGTCTACGAGCAGTACTTC
clone_size: few; d_call: TRBD2; j_call: TRBJ2-7; v_call: TRBV12-3/TRBV12-4; cdr3_aa: CASHGGTSSYEQYF; cdr3_nt: TGTGCCTCTCACGGGGGGACTAGCAGTTACGAGCAGTACTTC
clone_size: .; d_call: .; j_call: TRBJ1-3; v_call: TRBV3-1; cdr3_aa: CASSPISNSGNTIYF; cdr3_nt: TGTGCCAGCAGCCCGATTAGTAACTCTGGAAACACCATATATTTT
clone_size: .; d_call: .; j_call: TRBJ1-1; v_call: TRBV9; cdr3_aa: CASSVGMGVTEAFF; cdr3_nt: TGTGCCAGCAGCGTAGGGATGGGGGTCACTGAAGCTTTCTTT
clone_size: .; d_call: .; j_call: TRBJ2-7; v_call: TRBV5-1; cdr3_aa: CASSMEGTYEQYF; cdr3_nt: TGCGCCAGCAGTATGGAAGGGACCTACGAGCAGTACTTC
clone_size: .; d_call: TRBD1; j_call: TRBJ2-5; v_call: TRBV30; cdr3_aa: CAWEVGTGVRETQYF; cdr3_nt: TGTGCCTGGGAGGTGGGGACAGGGGTTCGTGAGACCCAGTACTTC
clone_size: .; d_call: TRBD2; j_call: TRBJ2-7; v_call: TRBV11-3; cdr3_aa: CASSSALAGGSNNEQYF; cdr3_nt: TGTGCCAGCAGCTCAGCACTAGCGGGAGGGTCCAACAATGAGCAGTACTTC
clone_size: .; d_call: .; j_call: TRBJ2-7; v_call: TRBV5-6; cdr3_aa: CASSLGGRKHEQYF; cdr3_nt: TGTGCCAGCAGCTTGGGGGGGCGGAAACACGAGCAGTACTTC
clone_size: .; d_call: .; j_call: TRBJ2-1; v_call: TRBV6-4; cdr3_aa: CASSEDGTTYNEQFF; cdr3_nt: TGTGCCAGCAGTGAGGATGGCACCACCTACAATGAGCAGTTCTTC
clone_size: few; d_call: .; j_call: TRBJ2-4; v_call: TRBV7-8; cdr3_aa: CASSLREYLAKNIQYF; cdr3_nt: TGTGCCAGCAGCTTACGGGAGTATCTAGCCAAAAACATTCAGTACTTC
clone_size: .; d_call: .; j_call: TRBJ1-5; v_call: TRBV3-1; cdr3_aa: CDSSQDRDQPQHF; cdr3_nt: TGTGACAGCAGCCAAGACCGGGATCAGCCCCAGCATTTT
clone_size: .; d_call: .; j_call: TRBJ2-1; v_call: TRBV27; cdr3_aa: CASSRHLGRIENNEQFF; cdr3_nt: TGTGCCAGCAGTCGACATTTGGGCAGAATCGAGAACAATGAGCAGTTCTTC
clone_size: .; d_call: TRBD1; j_call: TRBJ2-1; v_call: TRBV4-2; cdr3_aa: CASGQARQGAVAEQFF; cdr3_nt: TGTGCCAGCGGCCAAGCGAGGCAGGGGGCGGTCGCTGAGCAGTTCTTC
clone_size: few; d_call: .; j_call: TRBJ2-7; v_call: TRBV7-2; cdr3_aa: CASSLRPDPYEQYF; cdr3_nt: TGTGCCAGCAGCTTACGGCCAGACCCCTACGAGCAGTACTTC
clone_size: few; d_call: TRBD2; j_call: TRBJ2-5; v_call: TRBV7-9; cdr3_aa: CASSGKGLAGAVRETQYF; cdr3_nt: TGTGCCAGCTCAGGAAAGGGACTAGCGGGAGCCGTTAGGGAGACCCAGTACTTC
clone_size: .; d_call: TRBD2; j_call: TRBJ2-1; v_call: TRBV6-5; cdr3_aa: CASTLTTSGVGDEQFF; cdr3_nt: TGTGCCAGCACCTTAACCACTAGCGGGGTGGGGGATGAGCAGTTCTTC
clone_size: .; d_call: .; j_call: TRBJ1-5; v_call: TRBV12-3/TRBV12-4; cdr3_aa: CASTPDGNQPQHF; cdr3_nt: TGTGCCAGCACCCCCGATGGCAATCAGCCCCAGCATTTT
clone_size: .; d_call: .; j_call: TRBJ2-4; v_call: TRBV14; cdr3_aa: CASSQEPVNEQYF; cdr3_nt: TGTGCCAGCAGCCAAGAACCAGTTAATGAGCAGTACTTC
clone_size: few; d_call: TRBD1; j_call: TRBJ2-3; v_call: TRBV20-1; cdr3_aa: CSASRTGYGTDTQYF; cdr3_nt: TGCAGTGCCTCAAGGACAGGGTATGGCACAGATACGCAGTATTTT